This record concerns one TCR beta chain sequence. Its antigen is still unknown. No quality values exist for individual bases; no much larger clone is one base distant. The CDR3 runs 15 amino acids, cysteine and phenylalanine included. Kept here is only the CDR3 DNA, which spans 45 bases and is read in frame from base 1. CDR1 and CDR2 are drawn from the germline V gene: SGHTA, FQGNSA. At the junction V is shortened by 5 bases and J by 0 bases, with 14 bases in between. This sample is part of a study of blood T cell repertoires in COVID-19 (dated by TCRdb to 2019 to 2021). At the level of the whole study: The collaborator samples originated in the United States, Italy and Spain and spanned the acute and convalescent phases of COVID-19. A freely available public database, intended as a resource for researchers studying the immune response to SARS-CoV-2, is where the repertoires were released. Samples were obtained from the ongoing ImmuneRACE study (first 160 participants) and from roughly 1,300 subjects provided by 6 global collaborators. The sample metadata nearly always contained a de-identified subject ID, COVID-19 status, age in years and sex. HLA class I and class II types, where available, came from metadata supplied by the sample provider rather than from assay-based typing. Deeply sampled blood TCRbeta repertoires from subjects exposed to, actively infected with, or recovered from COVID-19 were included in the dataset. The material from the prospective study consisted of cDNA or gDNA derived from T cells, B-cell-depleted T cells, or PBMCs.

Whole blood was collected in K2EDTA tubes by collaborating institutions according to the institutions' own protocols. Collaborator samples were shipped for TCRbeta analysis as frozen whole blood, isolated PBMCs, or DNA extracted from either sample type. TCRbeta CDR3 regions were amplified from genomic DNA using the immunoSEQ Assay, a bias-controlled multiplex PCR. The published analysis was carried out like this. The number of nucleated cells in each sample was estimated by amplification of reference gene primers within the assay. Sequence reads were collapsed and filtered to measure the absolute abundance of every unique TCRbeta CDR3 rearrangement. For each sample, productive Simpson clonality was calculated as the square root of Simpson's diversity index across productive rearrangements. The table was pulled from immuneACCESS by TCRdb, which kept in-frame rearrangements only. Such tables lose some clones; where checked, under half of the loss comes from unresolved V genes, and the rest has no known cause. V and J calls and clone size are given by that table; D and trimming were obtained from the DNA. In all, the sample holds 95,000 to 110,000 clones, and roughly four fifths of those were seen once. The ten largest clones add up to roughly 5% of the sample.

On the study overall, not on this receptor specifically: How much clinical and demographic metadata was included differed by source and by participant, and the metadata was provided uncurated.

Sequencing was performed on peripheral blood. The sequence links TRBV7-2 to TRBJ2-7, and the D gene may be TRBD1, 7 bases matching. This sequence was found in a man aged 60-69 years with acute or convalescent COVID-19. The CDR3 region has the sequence CASSPAGQPSYEQYF. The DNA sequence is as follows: TGTGCCAGCAGCCCGGCGGGACAGCCCTCCTACGAGCAGTACTTC.